Listed below are T cell receptor beta chains from one sample, sequenced in a study of T cell changes during pregnancy in multiple sclerosis. The data were produced by immunoSEQ multiplex PCR, yet TCRdb's version contains in-frame clones alone and is incomplete. The sample carries approximately 72,000 clones, around 90% recorded once. The sequenced sample was peripheral blood, obtained in the first trimester of pregnancy. Source of these receptors: a female donor in good health, enrolled as a control in a pregnancy study. CDR3s include the opening cysteine and the closing phenylalanine or tryptophan. A D gene is named only where the DNA matches it firmly. Size is omitted from some rows. Given values are once, few, many or a class for expanded clones.

V	D	J	size	length	DNA	CDR3
TRBV7-9	TRBD2	TRBJ2-1	-	16	TGTGCCAGCAGCTTAAGTACTAGCGGAGCATACAATGAGCAGTTCTTC	CASSLSTSGAYNEQFF
TRBV6-1	TRBD2	TRBJ2-7	-	14	TGTGCCAGCAGTGAATCGGGGGGGCTCTACGAGCAGTACTTC	CASSESGGLYEQYF
TRBV5-1	TRBD1	TRBJ2-5	-	15	TGCGCCAGCAGCTTAGGGACAGGGGATAGGGAGACCCAGTACTTC	CASSLGTGDRETQYF
TRBV6-4	TRBD2	TRBJ2-1	-	15	TGTGCCAGCAGTGACTCGAGCGGGAGCGGGCATGAGCAGTTCTTC	CASSDSSGSGHEQFF
TRBV7-2	TRBD2	TRBJ2-1	-	14	TGTGCCAGCAGCAAGGGACTAGCGGGAAATGAGCAGTTCTTC	CASSKGLAGNEQFF
TRBV19	TRBD1	TRBJ2-2	-	15	TGTGCCAGTAGACCAGACAGGGTGAACACCGGGGAGCTGTTTTTT	CASRPDRVNTGELFF
TRBV7-8	-	TRBJ1-1	-	14	TGTGCCAGCAGCCTCCTGGTGGGGAGGACTGAAGCTTTCTTT	CASSLLVGRTEAFF
TRBV6-5	TRBD2	TRBJ2-1	-	14	TGTGCCAGCAAACCGGGGGGCTCCTACAATGAGCAGTTCTTC	CASKPGGSYNEQFF
TRBV9	-	TRBJ2-7	-	14	TGTGCCAGCAGCGTAGGGGGAGACTCCTACGAGCAGTACTTC	CASSVGGDSYEQYF
TRBV7-9	TRBD1	TRBJ2-1	-	13	TGTGCCAGCGACAGGGGGCGCTCGGATGAGCAGTTCTTC	CASDRGRSDEQFF
TRBV27	-	TRBJ2-1	-	15	TGTGCCAGCAGTTTAGGGTGGACTTCCTACAATGAGCAGTTCTTC	CASSLGWTSYNEQFF
TRBV2	TRBD2	TRBJ2-7	once	16	TGTGCCAGCAGTTGGGGACTAGCGGGAGCAGGCTACGAGCAGTACTTC	CASSWGLAGAGYEQYF